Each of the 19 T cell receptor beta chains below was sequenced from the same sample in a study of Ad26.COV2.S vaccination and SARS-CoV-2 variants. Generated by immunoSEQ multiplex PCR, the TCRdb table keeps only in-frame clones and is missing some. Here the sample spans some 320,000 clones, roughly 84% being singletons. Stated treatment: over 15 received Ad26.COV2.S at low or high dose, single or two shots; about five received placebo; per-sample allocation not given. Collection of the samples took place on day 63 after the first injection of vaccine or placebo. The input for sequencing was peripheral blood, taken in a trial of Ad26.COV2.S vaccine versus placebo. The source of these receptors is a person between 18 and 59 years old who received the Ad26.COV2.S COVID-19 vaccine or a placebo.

The CDR3 is CASSEASYGYTF. The CDR3 DNA follows: TGTGCCAGCAGTGAGGCGAGCTATGGCTACACCTTC. This rearrangement joins TRBV6-1 to TRBJ1-2, with D hard to call. The length of the CDR3 is 12 residues. CDR1 and CDR2 from the germline V gene are MNHNS and SASEGT. V was trimmed by 3 bases and J by 4 bases, leaving 6 bases between them.

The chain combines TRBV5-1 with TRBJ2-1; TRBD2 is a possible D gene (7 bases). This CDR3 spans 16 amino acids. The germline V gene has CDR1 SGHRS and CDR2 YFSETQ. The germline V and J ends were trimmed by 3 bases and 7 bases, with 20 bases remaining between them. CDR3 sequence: CASSSYFGGAGNEQFF. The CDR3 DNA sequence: TGCGCCAGCAGCTCCTATTTTGGGGGGGCCGGAAATGAGCAGTTCTTC.

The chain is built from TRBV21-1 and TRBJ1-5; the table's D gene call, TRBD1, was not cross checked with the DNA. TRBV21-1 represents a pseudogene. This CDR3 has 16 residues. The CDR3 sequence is CASRSPRGAVGQPQHF. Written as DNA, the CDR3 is TGTGCCAGCAGATCTCCCAGGGGGGCAGTCGGTCAGCCCCAGCATTTT.

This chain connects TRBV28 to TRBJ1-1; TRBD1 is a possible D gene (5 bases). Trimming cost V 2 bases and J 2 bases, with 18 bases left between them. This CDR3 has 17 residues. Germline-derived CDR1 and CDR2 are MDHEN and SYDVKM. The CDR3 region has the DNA TGTGCCAGCAGTTTAAGTGTTGGGTCCAGGGCAAACACTGAAGCTTTCTTT. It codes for CASSLSVGSRANTEAFF. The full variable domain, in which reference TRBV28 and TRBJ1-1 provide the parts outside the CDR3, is DVKVTQSSRYLVKRTGEKVFLECVQDMDHENMFWYRQDPGLGLRLIYFSYDVKMKEKGDIPEGYSVSREKKERFSLILESASTNQTSMYLCASSLSVGSRANTEAFFGQGTRLTVV.

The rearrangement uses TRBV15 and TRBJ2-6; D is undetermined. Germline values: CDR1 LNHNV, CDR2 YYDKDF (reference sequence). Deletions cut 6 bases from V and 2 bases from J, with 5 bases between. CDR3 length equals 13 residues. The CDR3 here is CATRPPGANVLTF. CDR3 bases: TGTGCCACCAGACCCCCTGGGGCCAACGTCCTGACTTTC.

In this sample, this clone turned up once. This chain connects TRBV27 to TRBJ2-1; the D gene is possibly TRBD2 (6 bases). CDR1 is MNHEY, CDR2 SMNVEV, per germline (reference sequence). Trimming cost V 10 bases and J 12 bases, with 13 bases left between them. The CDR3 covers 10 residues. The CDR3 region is CAIGGTPQFF. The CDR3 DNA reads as TGTGCCATAGGAGGGACTCCGCAGTTCTTC.

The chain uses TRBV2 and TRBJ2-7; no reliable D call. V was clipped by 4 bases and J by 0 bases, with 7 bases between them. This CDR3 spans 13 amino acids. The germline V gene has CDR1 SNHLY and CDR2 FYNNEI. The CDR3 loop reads CASSAGVSYEQYF. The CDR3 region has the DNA TGTGCCAGCAGTGCGGGTGTCTCCTACGAGCAGTACTTC.

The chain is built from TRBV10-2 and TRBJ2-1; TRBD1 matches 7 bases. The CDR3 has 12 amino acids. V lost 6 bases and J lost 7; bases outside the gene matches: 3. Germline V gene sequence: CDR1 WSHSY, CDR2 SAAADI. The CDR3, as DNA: TGCGCCAGCAGGGACAGGTCGAATGAGCAGTTCTTC. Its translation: CASRDRSNEQFF.

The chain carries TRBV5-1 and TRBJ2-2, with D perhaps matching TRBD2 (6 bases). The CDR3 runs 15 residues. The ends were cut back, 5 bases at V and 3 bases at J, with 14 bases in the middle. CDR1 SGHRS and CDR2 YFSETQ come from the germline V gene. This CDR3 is CASRDSEGYTGELFF. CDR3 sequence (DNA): TGCGCCAGCAGGGATTCGGAGGGGTACACCGGGGAGCTGTTTTTT.

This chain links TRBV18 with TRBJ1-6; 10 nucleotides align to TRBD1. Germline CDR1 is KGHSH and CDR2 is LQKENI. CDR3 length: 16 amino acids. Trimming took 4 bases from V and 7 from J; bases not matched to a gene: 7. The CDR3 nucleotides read TGTGCCAGCTCACTCCCCGGGACAGGGGCAAATTCACCCCTCCACTTT. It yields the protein CASSLPGTGANSPLHF.

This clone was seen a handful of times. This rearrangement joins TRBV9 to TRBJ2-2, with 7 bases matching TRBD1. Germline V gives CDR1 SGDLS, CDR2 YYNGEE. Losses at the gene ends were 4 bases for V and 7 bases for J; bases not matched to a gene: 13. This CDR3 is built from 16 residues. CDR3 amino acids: CASSRDLRGFGGELFF. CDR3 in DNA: TGTGCCAGCAGCAGAGACCTCAGGGGGTTTGGCGGGGAGCTGTTTTTT.

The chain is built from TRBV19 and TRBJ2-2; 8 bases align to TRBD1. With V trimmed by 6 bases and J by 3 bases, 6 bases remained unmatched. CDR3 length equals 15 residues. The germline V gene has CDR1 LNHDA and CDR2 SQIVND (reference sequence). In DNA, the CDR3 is TGTGCCAGTAGCACGACAGGGGTGGACACCGGGGAGCTGTTTTTT. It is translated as CASSTTGVDTGELFF.

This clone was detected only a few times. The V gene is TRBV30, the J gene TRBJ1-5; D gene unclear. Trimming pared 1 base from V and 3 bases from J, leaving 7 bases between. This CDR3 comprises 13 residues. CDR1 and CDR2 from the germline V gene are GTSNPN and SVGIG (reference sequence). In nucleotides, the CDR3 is TGTGCCTGGAGTGGACAAATCAATCAGCCCCAGCATTTT. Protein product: CAWSGQINQPQHF. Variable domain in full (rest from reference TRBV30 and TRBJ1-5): SQTIHQWPATLVQPVGSPLSLECTVEGTSNPNLYWYRQAAGRGLQLLFYSVGIGQISSEVPQNLSASRPQDRQFILSSKKLLLSDSGFYLCAWSGQINQPQHFGDGTRLSIL.

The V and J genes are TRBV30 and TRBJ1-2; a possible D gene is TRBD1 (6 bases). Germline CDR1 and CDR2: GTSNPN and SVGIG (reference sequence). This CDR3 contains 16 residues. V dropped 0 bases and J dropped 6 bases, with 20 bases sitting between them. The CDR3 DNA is TGTGCCTGGAGTGTACTAGGACAGTGGGGGCCTCATGGCTACACCTTC. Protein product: CAWSVLGQWGPHGYTF. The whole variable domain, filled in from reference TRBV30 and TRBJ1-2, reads SQTIHQWPATLVQPVGSPLSLECTVEGTSNPNLYWYRQAAGRGLQLLFYSVGIGQISSEVPQNLSASRPQDRQFILSSKKLLLSDSGFYLCAWSVLGQWGPHGYTFGSGTRLTVV.

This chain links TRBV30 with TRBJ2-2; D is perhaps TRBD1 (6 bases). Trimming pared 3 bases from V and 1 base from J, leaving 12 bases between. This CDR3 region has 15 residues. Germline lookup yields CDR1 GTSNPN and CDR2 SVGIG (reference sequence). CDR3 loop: CAWRARTENTGELFF. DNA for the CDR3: TGTGCCTGGAGGGCCCGGACAGAGAACACCGGGGAGCTGTTTTTT.

The CDR3 region has the DNA TGTGCCAGCAGTGTGGCCAGGGAGGGCACTGAAGCTTTCTTT. Its translation is CASSVAREGTEAFF. The chain recombines TRBV2 with TRBJ1-1; D is possibly TRBD1 (5 bases). The V end lost 4 bases, the J end lost 4 bases, and 13 bases lay between the germline ends. There are 14 residues in the CDR3. Looked up from germline, CDR1 is SNHLY and CDR2 is FYNNEI.

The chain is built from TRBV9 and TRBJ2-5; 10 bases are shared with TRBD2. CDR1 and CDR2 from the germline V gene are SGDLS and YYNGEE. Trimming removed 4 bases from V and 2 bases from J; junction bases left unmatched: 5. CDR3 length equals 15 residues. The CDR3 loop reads CASSPSGGSQETQYF. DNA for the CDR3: TGTGCCAGCAGCCCTAGCGGGGGTTCACAAGAGACCCAGTACTTC. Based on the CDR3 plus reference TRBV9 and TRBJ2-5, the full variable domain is DSGVTQTPKHLITATGQRVTLRCSPRSGDLSVYWYQQSLDQGLQFLIQYYNGEERAKGNILERFSAQQFPDLHSELNLSSLELGDSALYFCASSPSGGSQETQYFGPGTRLLVL.

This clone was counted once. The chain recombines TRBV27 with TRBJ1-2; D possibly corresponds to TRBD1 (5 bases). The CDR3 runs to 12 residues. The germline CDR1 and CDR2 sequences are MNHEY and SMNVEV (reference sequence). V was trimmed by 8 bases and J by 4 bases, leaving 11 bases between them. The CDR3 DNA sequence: TGTGCCAGCGGGGGGTTTACCTATGGCTACACCTTC. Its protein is CASGGFTYGYTF.

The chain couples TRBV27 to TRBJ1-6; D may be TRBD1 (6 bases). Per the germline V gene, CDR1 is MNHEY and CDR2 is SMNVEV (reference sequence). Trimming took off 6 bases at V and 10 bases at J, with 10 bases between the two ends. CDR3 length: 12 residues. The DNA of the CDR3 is TGTGCCAGCAGCTCAGGGGTCTCACCCCTCCACTTT. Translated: CASSSGVSPLHF.